The 15 T cell receptor beta chains listed next were all sequenced from one sample in a study of lymphopenia after photon versus proton radiotherapy. Profiled with immunoSEQ multiplex PCR; TCRdb holds only in-frame clones, not every one. The sample lists 40,000 to 45,000 clones, about 83% occurring once. The starting material was peripheral blood, obtained from a patient treated with proton-based radiotherapy. The receptors were sampled from a woman aged 70-85 years with pancreatic cancer.

This clone has a single count. The V and J genes are TRBV15 and TRBJ2-1; no clear D. V was cut by 0 bases and J by 13 bases, with 13 bases left in between. CDR1 and CDR2 (germline): LNHNV, YYDKDF (reference sequence). The CDR3 runs to 13 residues. CDR3 coding DNA: TGTGCCACCAGCAGAGATTCGGCGTTCCTTCAGTTCTTC. Translation: CATSRDSAFLQFF.

The chain uses TRBV2 and TRBJ2-6, with TRBD2 matching 8 bases. Germline CDR1 and CDR2: SNHLY and FYNNEI. This CDR3 spans 17 amino acids. The V and J ends lost 7 bases and 0 bases, in that order; junction bases with no gene match: 8. The CDR3 DNA reads TGTGCCAGCAAGGCTAGCGGGTTACTCTCTGGGGCCAACGTCCTGACTTTC. Its translation: CASKASGLLSGANVLTF.

The chain recombines TRBV27 with TRBJ2-6, with 8 bases lining up with TRBD1. The CDR3 consists of 16 residues. CDR1 MNHEY and CDR2 SMNVEV come from the germline V gene (reference sequence). Trimming at V came to 3 bases and at J to 4 bases, leaving 5 bases not matched to a gene. As DNA, the CDR3 is TGTGCCAGCAGTTTCACAGGGGGATTCGGGGCCAACGTCCTGACTTTC. Its translation: CASSFTGGFGANVLTF.

This sequence joins TRBV5-1 and TRBJ2-2, with 10 nucleotides matching TRBD1. V was clipped by 2 bases and J by 8 bases; unmatched bases: 3. The CDR3 has 14 amino acids. The germline CDR1 and CDR2 sequences are SGHRS and YFSETQ. CDR3 coding DNA: TGCGCCAGCAGCTTCGGACAGGGGGTAGGGGAGCTGTTTTTT. Amino acids: CASSFGQGVGELFF.

CDR3 in amino acids: CASSSEPGQGTYEQYF. Written as DNA, the CDR3 is TGTGCCAGCAGTTCGGAACCGGGACAGGGTACCTACGAGCAGTACTTC. The chain uses TRBV27 and TRBJ2-7, with 9 bases that match TRBD1. Germline V gene lookup returns CDR1 MNHEY and CDR2 SMNVEV (reference sequence). The CDR3 loop spans 16 amino acids. With 4 bases clipped from V and 2 bases from J, the junction kept 9 bases outside the gene matches.

The genes are TRBV9 and TRBJ2-3; TRBD2 aligns across 9 bases. CDR1 is SGDLS and CDR2 is YYNGEE in the germline V gene. Trimming took 0 bases from V and 3 from J; bases not matched to a gene: 5. The CDR3 consists of 16 residues. The CDR3 DNA sequence: TGTGCCAGCAGCGTAGGCGGGAGGGCGAGGACAGATACGCAGTATTTT. Encoded protein: CASSVGGRARTDTQYF.

CDR3 sequence: CASSYGGIMNTEAFF. DNA for the CDR3: TGTGCCAGCAGTTACGGGGGAATTATGAACACTGAAGCTTTCTTT. The chain employs TRBV6-5 and TRBJ1-1; D perhaps matches TRBD1 (5 bases). V lost 2 bases, J lost 0 bases, and 10 bases lay in between. Germline V gene sequence: CDR1 MNHEY, CDR2 SVGAGI. This CDR3 region has 15 residues.

The chain combines TRBV12-5 with TRBJ1-2; D may be TRBD1 (5 bases). CDR3 size: 15 residues. The V end was cut by 3 bases, the J end by 5 bases, with 16 bases between. Germline CDR1 reads LGHNT; CDR2 reads FRNRAP. The CDR3 loop reads CASGLSSRVGYGYTF. In DNA, the CDR3 is TGTGCTAGTGGTTTAAGCTCCAGGGTTGGGTATGGCTACACCTTC.

The chain joins TRBV7-8 to TRBJ1-2; 9 bases map to TRBD1. The J segment lost 3 bases and the V segment lost 3 bases, leaving 14 bases of the junction unmatched. This CDR3 region has 18 residues. Germline assignment: CDR1 SGHVS and CDR2 FQNEAQ. The CDR3 protein is CASSLGRTGAELYYGYTF. For the CDR3, the DNA is TGTGCCAGCAGCTTGGGAAGGACAGGGGCCGAACTTTACTATGGCTACACCTTC.

V gene TRBV6-1 combines with J gene TRBJ2-1, with TRBD1 as a possible D gene (6 bases). Germline assignment: CDR1 MNHNS and CDR2 SASEGT. V lost 3 bases and J lost 1, with 7 bases in between. The CDR3 spans 14 residues. The CDR3 coding sequence is TGTGCCAGCAGTGACAGGGGTTCCTACAATGAGCAGTTCTTC. This gives the protein CASSDRGSYNEQFF.

This sequence joins TRBV5-1 and TRBJ2-7, with TRBD2 identical over 14 bases. Germline CDR1 SGHRS, CDR2 YFSETQ. This CDR3 has 16 amino acids. Trimming cost V 3 bases and J 3 bases; bases outside gene matches: 5. The CDR3 spells CASSSGTSGSNYEQYF. The CDR3 DNA follows: TGCGCCAGCAGCTCGGGGACTAGCGGGAGTAACTACGAGCAGTACTTC.

The genes are TRBV7-9 and TRBJ2-3; tentatively, D is TRBD1 (6 bases). V was clipped by 1 base and J by 0 bases, with 8 bases between them. Germline assignment: CDR1 SEHNR and CDR2 FQNEAQ (reference sequence). This CDR3 is built from 15 residues. The CDR3 DNA follows: TGTGCCAGCAGCTTAGTCAGGGGTAGCACAGATACGCAGTATTTT. This sequence encodes CASSLVRGSTDTQYF.

The chain combines TRBV29-1 with TRBJ1-5, with D uncertain. The CDR3 has 14 residues. Trimming removed 1 base from V and 2 bases from J, with 9 bases in between. Germline-derived CDR1 and CDR2 are SQVTM and ANQGSEA. In DNA form, the CDR3 reads TGCAGCGTTGAAGTAGGAGGCGGCAATCAGCCCCAGCATTTT. Amino acid sequence: CSVEVGGGNQPQHF.

The chain is built from TRBV9 and TRBJ2-2; D is unresolved. Trimming pared 1 base from V and 4 bases from J, leaving 8 bases between. The V gene's germline CDR1 is SGDLS and CDR2 YYNGEE. The CDR3 extends over 14 amino acids. CDR3 coding DNA: TGTGCCAGCAGCGTATCGACTGCCACCGGGGAGCTGTTTTTT. Its protein product is CASSVSTATGELFF.

The J gene is TRBJ1-6, the V gene TRBV28; TRBD1 aligns across 11 bases. After removal of 6 bases from V and 10 bases from J, the junction contained 8 bases not matched to a gene. The germline CDR1 and CDR2 sequences are MDHEN and SYDVKM. The CDR3 totals 15 residues. CDR3 sequence (DNA): TGTGCCAGCAGAGGGACAGGGGGATTTTTATCACCCCTCCACTTT. This gives the protein CASRGTGGFLSPLHF.